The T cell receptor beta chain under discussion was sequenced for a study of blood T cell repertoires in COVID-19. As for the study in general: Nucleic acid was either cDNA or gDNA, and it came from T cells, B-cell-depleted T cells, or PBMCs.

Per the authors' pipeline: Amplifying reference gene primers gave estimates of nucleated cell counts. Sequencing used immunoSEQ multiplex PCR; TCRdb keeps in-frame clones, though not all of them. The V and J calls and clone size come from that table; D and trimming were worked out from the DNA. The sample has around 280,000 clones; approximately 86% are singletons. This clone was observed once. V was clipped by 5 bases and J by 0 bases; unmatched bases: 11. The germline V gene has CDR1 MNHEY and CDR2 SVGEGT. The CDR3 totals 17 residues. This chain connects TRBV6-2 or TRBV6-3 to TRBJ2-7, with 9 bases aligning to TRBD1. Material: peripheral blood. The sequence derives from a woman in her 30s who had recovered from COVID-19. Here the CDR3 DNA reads TGTGCCAGCAGTGGACAGGGGACGGGACCAAGCTCCTACGAGCAGTACTTC. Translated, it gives CASSGQGTGPSSYEQYF.